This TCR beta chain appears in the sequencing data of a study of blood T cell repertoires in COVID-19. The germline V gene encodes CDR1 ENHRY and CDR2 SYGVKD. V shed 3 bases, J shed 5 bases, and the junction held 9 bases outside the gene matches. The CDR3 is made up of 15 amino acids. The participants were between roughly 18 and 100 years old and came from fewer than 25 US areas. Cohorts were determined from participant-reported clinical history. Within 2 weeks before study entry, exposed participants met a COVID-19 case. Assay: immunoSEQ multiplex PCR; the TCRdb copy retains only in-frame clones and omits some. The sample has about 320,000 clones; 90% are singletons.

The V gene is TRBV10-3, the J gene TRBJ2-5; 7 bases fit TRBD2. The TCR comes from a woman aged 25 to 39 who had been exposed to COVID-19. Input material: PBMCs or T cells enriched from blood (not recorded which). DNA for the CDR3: TGTGCCATCAGTGACCAGGGAGGGAGGAGTGAGACCCAGTACTTC. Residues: CAISDQGGRSETQYF.